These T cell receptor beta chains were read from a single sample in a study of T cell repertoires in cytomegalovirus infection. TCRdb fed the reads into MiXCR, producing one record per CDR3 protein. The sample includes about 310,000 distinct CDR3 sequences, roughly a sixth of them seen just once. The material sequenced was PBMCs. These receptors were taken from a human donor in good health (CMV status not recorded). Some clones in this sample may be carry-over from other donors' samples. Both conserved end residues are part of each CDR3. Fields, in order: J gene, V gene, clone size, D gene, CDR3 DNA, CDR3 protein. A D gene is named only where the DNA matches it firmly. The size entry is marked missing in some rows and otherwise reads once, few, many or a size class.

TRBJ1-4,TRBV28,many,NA,TGTGCCAGCAACCTTGGACGGACTAATGAAAAACTGTTTTTT,CASNLGRTNEKLFF
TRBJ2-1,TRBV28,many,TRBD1,TGTGCCAGCAGTTTACCCGGGGACAGCCTGACCTTC,CASSLPGDSLTF
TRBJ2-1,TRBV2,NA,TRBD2,TGTGCCAGCAGGGGGACTAGCGGGGGTTCTGAGCAGTTCTTC,CASRGTSGGSEQFF
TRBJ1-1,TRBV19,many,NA,TGTGCCAGTAGTATAGATCGCGGGGGAGGCACTGAAGCTTTCTTT,CASSIDRGGGTEAFF
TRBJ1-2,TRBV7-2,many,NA,TGTGCCAGCAGCTTAGGCCCGCGTCGAGTACCATATGGCTACACCTTC,CASSLGPRRVPYGYTF
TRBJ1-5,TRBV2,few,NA,TGTGCCAGCAGTGAATTGGCCCGGAGGGGGATGGGTCAGCCCCAGCATTTT,CASSELARRGMGQPQHF
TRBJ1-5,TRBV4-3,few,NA,TGCGCCAGCAGCCAAGAAATTAGTGGGAATCAGCCCCAGCATTTT,CASSQEISGNQPQHF
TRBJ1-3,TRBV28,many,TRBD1,TGTGCCAGCAGATCAGGGGGCACTGTCTCTGGAAACACCATATATTTT,CASRSGGTVSGNTIYF
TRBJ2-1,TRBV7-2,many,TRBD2,TGTGCCAGCAGCTTGTGGGGGGGCAATGAGCAGTTCTTC,CASSLWGGNEQFF
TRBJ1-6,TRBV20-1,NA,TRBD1,TGCAGTGCCCATGCCGGGGGACAGGGGACTTCACCCCTCCACTTT,CSAHAGGQGTSPLHF
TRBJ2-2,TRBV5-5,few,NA,TGTGCCAGCAGCTTGAGGTTCACCCTTTTGGGGAACACCGGGGAGCTGTTTTTT,CASSLRFTLLGNTGELFF
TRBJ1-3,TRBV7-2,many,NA,TGTGCCAGCAGCTTGATGGGCAATATTGGAAACACCATATATTTT,CASSLMGNIGNTIYF
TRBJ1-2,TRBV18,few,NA,TGTGCCAGCTCACCAAACAGGGTGGACTATGGCTACACCTTC,CASSPNRVDYGYTF
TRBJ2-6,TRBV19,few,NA,TGTGCCAGTAGTATTATGGGGGTATCTGGGGCCAACGTCCTGACTTTC,CASSIMGVSGANVLTF
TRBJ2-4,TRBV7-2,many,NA,TGTGCCAGCAGCTTAGCAACCGGGACTCAAAACATTCAGTACTTC,CASSLATGTQNIQYF
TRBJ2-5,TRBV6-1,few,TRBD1,TGTGCCATTATGTCGGCCGGGACAGGGGAAGAGACCCAGTACTTC,CAIMSAGTGEETQYF
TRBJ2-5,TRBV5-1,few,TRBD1,TGCGCCAGCAGCTTGCTGGGACAGGGGGCTGCGGAGACCCAGTACTTC,CASSLLGQGAAETQYF
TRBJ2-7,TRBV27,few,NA,TGTGCCAGCAGTTTATCCAGATTTAGGTACGAGCAGTACTTC,CASSLSRFRYEQYF
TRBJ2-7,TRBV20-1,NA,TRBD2,TGCAGTGCTAGAAACCTAGCGGGGGGACGGGACTCCTACGAGCAGTACTTC,CSARNLAGGRDSYEQYF
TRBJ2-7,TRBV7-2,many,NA,TGTGCCAGCAGCTTAGAGTGGGGGCCATCCTACGAGCAGTACTTC,CASSLEWGPSYEQYF
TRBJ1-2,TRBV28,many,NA,TGTGCCAGCAGTCCCCCGGGGGAGACATTACGGCGTGGCTACACCTTC,CASSPPGETLRRGYTF
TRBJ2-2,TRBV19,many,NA,TGTGCCAGTAGTATAGTACCCGGGGAGCTGTTTTTT,CASSIVPGELFF
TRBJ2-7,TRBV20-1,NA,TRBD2,TGCAGTGCTGCCCGACCTAGCGGGGGGGCGTACGAGCAGTACTTC,CSAARPSGGAYEQYF
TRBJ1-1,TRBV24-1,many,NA,TGTGCCACCAGTGGAGGTAGGAACACTGAAGCTTTCTTT,CATSGGRNTEAFF
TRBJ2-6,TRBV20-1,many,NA,TGCAGTGCTAGCGGAGCAGCTAACAGCGTCCTGACTTTC,CSASGAANSVLTF
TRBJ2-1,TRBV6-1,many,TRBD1,TGTGCCAGCAGATTAATCCCGGGACAGGGAACCTACAATGAGCAGTTCTTC,CASRLIPGQGTYNEQFF
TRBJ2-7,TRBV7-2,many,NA,TGTGCCAGCAGCCTGGGGAGCCATGGGCCCTACGAGCAGTACTTC,CASSLGSHGPYEQYF
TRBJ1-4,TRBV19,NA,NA,TGTGCCAGTAGTATTGGGGCAGGGATCGCTGAAAAACTGTTTTTT,CASSIGAGIAEKLFF
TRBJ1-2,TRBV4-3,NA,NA,TGCGCCAGCAGCCAAGCGCGCGAGGCGGATGGCTACACCTTC,CASSQAREADGYTF
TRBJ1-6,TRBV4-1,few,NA,TGCGCCAGCAGCCAAGCCGGGTTTCTGCTTGGGTTAAGCTCCTATAATTCACCCCTCCACTTT,CASSQAGFLLGLSSYNSPLHF
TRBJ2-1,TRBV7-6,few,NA,TGTGCCAGCAGCTTCAGTCAGTGGGCCAGTGAGCAGTTCTTC,CASSFSQWASEQFF